The entry below describes one T cell receptor (beta chain). Its antigen is unknown. This CDR3 region has 16 residues. The V gene end was trimmed by 0 bases and the J gene end by 2 bases; junction bases not matched to a gene: 6. The germline gives CDR1 LGHNA, CDR2 YSLEER. Unstimulated Tregs (CD4+CD25+CD127-) and CD4+CD25- non-Tregs were sorted from PBMCs. This sample stems from a study of Tregs in tolerant kidney transplant recipients. The method was immunoSEQ multiplex PCR; TCRdb's version includes in-frame clones alone and lacks a portion of them. Seen here are tens of thousands of clones, 93% observed once, and the top ten hold 0.46%. Study conclusions and caveats: Validation in larger populations is needed because few patients were studied. Antigen-driven expansion was suggested because donor-specific Tregs expanded more than all Tregs in tolerant patients.

Specimen: CD4+ T cells from blood, collected before the transplant. This chain links TRBV4-3 with TRBJ2-5; 7 positions match TRBD2. The TCR originated in a human donor who received a combined kidney and bone marrow transplant. This CDR3 reads CASSQDRGRAQETQYF. The CDR3 DNA sequence: TGCGCCAGCAGCCAAGATCGGGGGAGGGCACAAGAGACCCAGTACTTC.